A single T cell receptor beta chain is shown here with its context. It has no known antigen specificity. No base quality values were provided; no much bigger clone lies one nucleotide off. To demonstrate the VDJtools post-analysis software, TCR beta repertoires were profiled from the peripheral blood of about 14 young patients with multiple sclerosis. The multiple sclerosis patients were children and adolescents between about 6 and 16 years of age. V and J lose 6 bases and 1 base, and a span of 21 bases separates them. CDR3 length: 17 amino acids, cysteine to phenylalanine. Only CDR3 DNA remains: 51 bases, in frame from the first base. Reading the germline V gene gives CDR1 MGHDK and CDR2 SYGVNS. Libraries were built with PCR. The sample was run on an Illumina HiSeq 2500. To reduce PCR and sequencing biases, unique molecular identifiers were built into the TCR beta cDNA libraries. Every 1 to 10 million input T cells yielded approximately 500,000 cDNA molecules, meaning each molecule approximated one T cell. Patient libraries were prepared and sequenced with the same protocol used for the earlier healthy control dataset. Within a given batch, samples were prepared together, multiplexed and sequenced on the same HiSeq lane. The authors processed their data as follows. MIGEC was used to process the raw barcoded reads, and molecular identifier groups with only a single read were discarded before consensus assembly and CDR3 extraction. VDJtools was used for post-analysis of the clonotype tables, and diversity was normalized by down-sampling every dataset to the size of the smallest sample. In repertoire overlap clustering, CDR3 amino acid sequences, but not nucleotide sequences, were matched to correct batch-related cross-sample contamination. The public reads were run again by TCRdb, first through fastp at Q25 and then through MiXCR, and only productive beta chains were kept. Rows with a matching CDR3 protein are joined into one entry that keeps the most common DNA and genes. The V and J calls follow TCRdb's processing rather than the paper's. The sample includes approximately 770,000 distinct CDR3 sequences, with 46% observed a single time. The ten biggest clones cover just under 5% of the sample.

These data come from a study of post-analysis software for immune sequencing data (dated by TCRdb to the mid-2010s). Background on the whole study: Relapsing-remitting, secondary progressive and progressive-relapsing multiple sclerosis were recorded as disease courses, and subtype annotation was lacking for some patients. Patient repertoires were compared against about a dozen previously published healthy control repertoires from donors aged about 6 to 26 years. A subset of samples was prepared in parallel using single-end sample barcoding, then pooled and co-amplified after Illumina adapter ligation.

The investigation overall reported the following: The control group was slightly older than the multiple sclerosis patient group. Compared with controls, multiple sclerosis patients had significantly lower normalized Chao1 diversity, a finding suggesting substantial peripheral T-cell clonal expansion. Patients showed significantly higher frequencies than controls for several TRBV segments, among them TRBV5-6, TRBV5-1 and TRBV20-1. Strong co-clustering of samples prepared in the same batch was shown by direct clustering with F measure, prompting a batch-effect correction.

Recombination linked TRBV25-1 to TRBJ2-5, with the D gene possibly TRBD1 or TRBD2, each one fitting 5 bases. The sample comprised blood. The clonotype comes from a girl aged 10-17 years with multiple sclerosis. The CDR3 sequence is CASSYLKGGGSQETQYF. The sequence in DNA is TGTGCCAGCAGCTATCTTAAAGGTGGGGGAAGCCAAGAGACCCAGTACTTC.